The 5 T cell receptor beta chains presented below share a single source sample, sequenced in a study of blood T cell repertoires in COVID-19. Sequencing was performed with immunoSEQ multiplex PCR; in TCRdb, only in-frame clones are kept and a portion is missing. The data contain roughly 200,000 clones, approximately 90% of them singletons. Sequencing input: peripheral blood. These TCRs come from an older man with acute or convalescent COVID-19.

There are a few counts of this clone. The rearrangement links TRBV29-1 to TRBJ2-7; 7 bases map to TRBD2. Germline loops: CDR1 SQVTM, CDR2 ANQGSEA. The CDR3 is 12 residues long. The junction had 1 base not matched to a gene; V was cut back by 0 bases and J by 5 bases. CDR3 loop: CSVEDLADEQYF. For the CDR3, the DNA is TGCAGCGTTGAAGATCTAGCGGACGAGCAGTACTTC.

The rearrangement uses TRBV6-5 and TRBJ1-5, with 7 bases matching TRBD1. The CDR3 is 11 amino acids. Germline lookup yields CDR1 MNHEY and CDR2 SVGAGI. V lost 9 bases to trimming and J lost 9 bases; unmatched junction nucleotides: 5. Here the CDR3 reads CASFSGGPQHF. The CDR3 coding sequence is TGTGCCAGTTTCTCAGGGGGGCCCCAGCATTTT.

The rearrangement joins TRBV7-2 to TRBJ2-1, with 7 bases aligning to TRBD2. The CDR3 has 14 residues. Per germline, CDR1 SGHTA and CDR2 FQGNSA. The J segment lost 10 bases and the V segment lost 4 bases, leaving 10 bases of the junction unmatched. The DNA of the CDR3 is TGTGCCAGCAGCTCTCCCTGGACTAGTCAGGAGCAGTTCTTC. It codes for CASSSPWTSQEQFF.

In DNA form, the CDR3 reads TGCGCCACAGTAACTAGCGGCCGGAGGACAGATACGCAGTATTTT. Translating it yields CATVTSGRRTDTQYF. The chain carries TRBV23-1 and TRBJ2-3; 8 nucleotides match TRBD2. TRBV23-1 is placed among ORFs of uncertain function. The CDR3 spans 15 residues. The J segment lost 3 bases and the V segment lost 10 bases, leaving 12 bases of the junction unmatched.

V is TRBV28 and J is TRBJ1-1; TRBD1 might be the D (6 bases). The ends were cut back, 6 bases at V and 6 bases at J, with 14 bases in the middle. CDR1 is MDHEN, CDR2 SYDVKM, per germline. The CDR3 totals 13 residues. The CDR3 nucleotides are TGTGCCAGCAGCCCGACAGGAGATCCTGAAGCTTTCTTT. It is translated as CASSPTGDPEAFF.